This T cell receptor (beta chain) was documented in a study of T cell repertoires in cytomegalovirus infection. Via MiXCR, TCRdb re-called the reads, giving one row per CDR3 protein. The table has under 350,000 distinct CDR3 sequences, less than 25% seen once. This clonotype was seen ten or more times. The antigen is undetermined. Trimming removed 2 bases from V and 2 bases from J, with 16 bases in between. The germline gives CDR1 SGHVS, CDR2 FQNEAQ. CDR3 length: 17 residues. The specimen comprised cultured PBMCs, sampled from culture after CMV antigen stimulation. This sequence joins TRBV7-8 and TRBJ1-3; D is unclear. The sequence was obtained from a human donor in good health (CMV status not recorded). Some clones in this sample may be carry-over from other donors' samples. CDR3 loop: CASSLYVGRNTGNTIYF. The CDR3 DNA is TGTGCCAGCAGCTTATACGTGGGCCGAAATACTGGAAACACCATATATTTT.